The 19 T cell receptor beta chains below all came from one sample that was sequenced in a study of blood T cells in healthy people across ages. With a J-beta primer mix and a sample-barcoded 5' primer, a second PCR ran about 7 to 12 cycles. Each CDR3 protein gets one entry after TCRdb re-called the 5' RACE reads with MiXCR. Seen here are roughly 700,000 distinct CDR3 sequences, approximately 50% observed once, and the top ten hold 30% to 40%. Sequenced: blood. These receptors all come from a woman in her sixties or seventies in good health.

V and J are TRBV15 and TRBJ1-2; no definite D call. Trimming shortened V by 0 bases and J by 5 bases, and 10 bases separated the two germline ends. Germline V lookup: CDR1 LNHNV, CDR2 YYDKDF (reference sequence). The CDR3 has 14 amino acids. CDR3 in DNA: TGTGCCACCAGCAGAGATCGTGGTTGGTATGGCTACACCTTC. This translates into CATSRDRGWYGYTF.

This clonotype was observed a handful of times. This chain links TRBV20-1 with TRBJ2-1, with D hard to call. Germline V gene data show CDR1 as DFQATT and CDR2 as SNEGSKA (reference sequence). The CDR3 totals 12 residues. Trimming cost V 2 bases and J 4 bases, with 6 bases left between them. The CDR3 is CSARTPYNEQFF. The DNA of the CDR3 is TGCAGTGCTAGAACCCCTTACAATGAGCAGTTCTTC.

The CDR3: CSARRPLNQPQHF. CDR3 nucleotides: TGCAGTGCTAGGAGGCCCCTCAATCAGCCCCAGCATTTT. The chain joins TRBV20-1 to TRBJ1-5; D unresolved. Germline-derived CDR1 and CDR2 are DFQATT and SNEGSKA (reference sequence). The CDR3 is 13 amino acids. Between the trimmed V and J ends, which lost 3 bases and 3 bases, there was a span of 9 bases.

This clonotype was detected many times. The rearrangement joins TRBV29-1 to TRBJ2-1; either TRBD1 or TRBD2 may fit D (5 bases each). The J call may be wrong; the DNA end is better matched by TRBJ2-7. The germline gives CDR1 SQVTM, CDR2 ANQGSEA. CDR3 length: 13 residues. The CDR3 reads CSGGPRSYNEQYF. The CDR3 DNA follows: TGCAGCGGGGGACCCCGCTCCTACAATGAGCAGTACTTC.

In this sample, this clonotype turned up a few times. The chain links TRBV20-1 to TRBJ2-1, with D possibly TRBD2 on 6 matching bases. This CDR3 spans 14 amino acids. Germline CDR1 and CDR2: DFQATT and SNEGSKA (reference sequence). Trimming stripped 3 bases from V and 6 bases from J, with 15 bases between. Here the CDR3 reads CSASRAGTRNEQFF. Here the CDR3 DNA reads TGCAGTGCTAGCAGGGCGGGGACGCGCAATGAGCAGTTCTTC.

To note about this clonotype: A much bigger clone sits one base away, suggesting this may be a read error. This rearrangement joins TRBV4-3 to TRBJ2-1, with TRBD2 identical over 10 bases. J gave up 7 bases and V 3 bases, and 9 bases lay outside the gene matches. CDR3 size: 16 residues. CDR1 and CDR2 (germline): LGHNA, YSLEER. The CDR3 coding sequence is TGCGCCAGCAGCCAGTCGGGACTAGCGAAAGGGAATGAGCAGTTCTTC. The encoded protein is CASSQSGLAKGNEQFF.

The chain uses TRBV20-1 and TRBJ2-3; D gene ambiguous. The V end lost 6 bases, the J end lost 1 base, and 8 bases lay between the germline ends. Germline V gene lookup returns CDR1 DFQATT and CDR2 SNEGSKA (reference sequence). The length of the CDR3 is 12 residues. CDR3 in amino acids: CSAGRGTDTQYF. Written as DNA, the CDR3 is TGCAGTGCGGGCCGGGGCACAGATACGCAGTATTTT.

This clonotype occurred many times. The CDR3 nucleotides read TGTGCCAGCAGCATGGACACCTACAATGAGCAGTTCTTC. It encodes CASSMDTYNEQFF. The V and J genes are TRBV7-9 and TRBJ2-1; a weak D match, TRBD1 (5 bases). Trimming left V 5 bases short and J 2 bases short, with 7 bases between. CDR1 is SEHNR, CDR2 FQNEAQ, per germline (reference sequence). The CDR3 contains 13 residues. The full variable domain, its missing parts supplied by reference TRBV7-9 and TRBJ2-1, is DTGVSQNPRHKITKRGQNVTFRCDPISEHNRLYWYRQTLGQGPEFLTYFQNEAQLEKSRLLSDRFSAERPKGSFSTLEIQRTEQGDSAMYLCASSMDTYNEQFFGPGTRLTVL.

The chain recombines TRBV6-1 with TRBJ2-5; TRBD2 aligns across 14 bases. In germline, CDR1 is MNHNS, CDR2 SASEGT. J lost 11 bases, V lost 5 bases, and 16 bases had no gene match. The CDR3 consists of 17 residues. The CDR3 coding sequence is TGTGCCAGCAGTCCTTTGGGACTAGCGGGAGACGGGAATGAGCAGTACTTC. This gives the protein CASSPLGLAGDGNEQYF.

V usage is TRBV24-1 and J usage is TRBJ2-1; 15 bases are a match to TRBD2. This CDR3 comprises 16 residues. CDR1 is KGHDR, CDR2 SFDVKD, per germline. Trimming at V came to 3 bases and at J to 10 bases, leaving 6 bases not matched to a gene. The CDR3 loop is CATSDRTSGRDPEQFF. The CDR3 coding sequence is TGTGCCACCAGTGATCGGACTAGCGGGAGGGACCCCGAGCAGTTCTTC.

CDR3 DNA sequence: TGTGCCAGCAGCTTAACAGGCGGTGGCGGCTATGGCTACACCTTC. This translates into CASSLTGGGGYGYTF. This chain links TRBV7-2 with TRBJ1-2; D possibly corresponds to TRBD1 (5 bases). V dropped 2 bases and J dropped 4 bases, with 14 bases sitting between them. Germline CDR1 is SGHTA and CDR2 is FQGNSA. The CDR3 has 15 amino acids.

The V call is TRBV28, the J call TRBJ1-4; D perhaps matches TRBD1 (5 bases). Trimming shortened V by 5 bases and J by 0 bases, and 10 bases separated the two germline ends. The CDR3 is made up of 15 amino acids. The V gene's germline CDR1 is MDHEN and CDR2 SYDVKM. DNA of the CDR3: TGTGCCAGCAGTCCCGGGGGTCCAACTAATGAAAAACTGTTTTTT. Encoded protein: CASSPGGPTNEKLFF.

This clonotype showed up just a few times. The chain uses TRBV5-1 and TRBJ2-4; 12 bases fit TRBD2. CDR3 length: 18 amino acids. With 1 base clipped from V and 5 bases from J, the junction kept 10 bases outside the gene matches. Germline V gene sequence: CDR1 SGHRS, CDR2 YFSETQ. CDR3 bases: TGCGCCAGCAGCTTGATTGAGACTAGCGGGAGTCTGCAAAACATTCAGTACTTC. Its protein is CASSLIETSGSLQNIQYF. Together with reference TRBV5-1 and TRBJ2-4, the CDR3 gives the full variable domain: KAGVTQTPRYLIKTRGQQVTLSCSPISGHRSVSWYQQTPGQGLQFLFEYFSETQRNKGNFPGRFSGRQFSNSRSEMNVSTLELGDSALYLCASSLIETSGSLQNIQYFGAGTRLSVL.

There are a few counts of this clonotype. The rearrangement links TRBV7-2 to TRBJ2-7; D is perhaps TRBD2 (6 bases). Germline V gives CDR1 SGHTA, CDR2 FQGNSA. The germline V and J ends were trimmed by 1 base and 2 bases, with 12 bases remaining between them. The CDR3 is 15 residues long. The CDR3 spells CASSLGREHPYEQYF. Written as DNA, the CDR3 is TGTGCCAGCAGCTTAGGACGGGAGCATCCCTACGAGCAGTACTTC.

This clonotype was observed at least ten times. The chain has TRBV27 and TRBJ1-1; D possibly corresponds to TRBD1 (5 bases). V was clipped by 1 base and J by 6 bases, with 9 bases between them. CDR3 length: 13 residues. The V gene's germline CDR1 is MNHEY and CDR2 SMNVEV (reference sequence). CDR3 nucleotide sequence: TGTGCCAGCAGTTTATATGGGGGGTCTGAAGCTTTCTTT. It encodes CASSLYGGSEAFF.

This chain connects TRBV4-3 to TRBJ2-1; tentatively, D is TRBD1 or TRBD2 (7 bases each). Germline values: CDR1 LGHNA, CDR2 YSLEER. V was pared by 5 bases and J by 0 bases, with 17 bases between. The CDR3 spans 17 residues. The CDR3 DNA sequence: TGCGCCAGCAGCGATGACAGGGAGGGAAGCTCCTACAATGAGCAGTTCTTC. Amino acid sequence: CASSDDREGSSYNEQFF.

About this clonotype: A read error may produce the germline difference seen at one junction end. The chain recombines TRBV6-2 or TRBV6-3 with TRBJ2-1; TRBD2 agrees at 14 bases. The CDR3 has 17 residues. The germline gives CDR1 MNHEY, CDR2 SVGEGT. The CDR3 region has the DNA TGTGCCAGCGGTTACTCGGGACTAGCGGGGGTATACAATGAGCAGTTCTTC. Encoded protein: CASGYSGLAGVYNEQFF.

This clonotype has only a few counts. For the CDR3, the DNA is TGTGCCAGCAGCTTTTGGACAGGAATGAGCTACACCTTC. Encoded protein: CASSFWTGMSYTF. The rearrangement links TRBV3-1 to TRBJ1-2, with 7 bases that match TRBD1. Germline trimming cut 5 bases from V and 9 bases from J; bases unmatched to any gene: 9. CDR1 is LGHDT and CDR2 is YNNKEL in the germline V gene (reference sequence). The CDR3 has 13 residues. The full variable domain, with the rest looked up from reference TRBV3-1 and TRBJ1-2, is DTAVSQTPKYLVTQMGNDKSIKCEQNLGHDTMYWYKQDSKKFLKIMFSYNNKELIINETVPNRFSPKSPDKAHLNLHINSLELGDSAVYFCASSFWTGMSYTFGSGTRLTVV.

CDR3 sequence: CASSHLSGNQETQYF. In nucleotides, the CDR3 is TGCGCCAGCAGCCACCTTAGTGGGAACCAAGAGACCCAGTACTTC. The chain links TRBV4-1 to TRBJ2-4; no clear D gene. The J call may be faulty, since TRBJ2-5 better matches the DNA end. The CDR3 has 15 residues. The V gene's germline CDR1 is MGHRA and CDR2 YSYEKL.